A selection of T cell receptor beta chains follows, all from one sample in a study of blood T cell repertoires in COVID-19. Here immunoSEQ multiplex PCR was the method, and the copy in TCRdb shows in-frame clones only, minus some. The sample lists 250,000 or so clones; about 91% were seen once. The sample comprised PBMCs or T cells enriched from blood (not recorded which). These receptors all come from a human donor in a cohort exposed to, infected with or recovered from COVID-19 (not recorded which). The donor label of this sample is uncertain. Each CDR3 is given without its conserved first and last residue.

j_call v_call cdr3_aa
TRBJ1-2 TRBV6-2/TRBV6-3 ASSYSAGDYGYT
TRBJ2-1 TRBV9 ASSVATSGGNEQF
TRBJ2-7 TRBV7-9 ASSLEGGLEQY
TRBJ1-2 TRBV6-1 ASSEARSGGYT
TRBJ1-2 TRBV4-3 ASSERQEINYGYT
TRBJ1-3 TRBV19 ASREGAAGNTIY
TRBJ1-2 TRBV5-4 ASSSAGTGFGYT
TRBJ2-3 TRBV12-3/TRBV12-4 ASCRTSITQY
TRBJ2-1 TRBV7-3 ASSLPVTSGNEQF
TRBJ1-4 TRBV24-1 ATSDLGPGGNEKLF
TRBJ2-7 TRBV19 ASPPRRQGVYEQY
TRBJ1-1 TRBV4-1 ASSQVITGNTEAF
TRBJ1-1 TRBV10-2 ASNPTGGPSTEAF
TRBJ1-1 TRBV28 ASSLPWIRGLHTEAF
TRBJ2-2 TRBV7-6 ASRKQGNTGELF
TRBJ2-1 TRBV12-5 ASGLVLAGAGSYNEQF
TRBJ1-1 TRBV7-9 ASSADMRNTEAF
TRBJ1-1 TRBV7-9 ASSPFAARRTEAF
TRBJ1-6 TRBV5-1 ASSSGTGGNSPLH
TRBJ2-1 TRBV7-2 ASSYGTSGVLIQF
TRBJ2-2 TRBV5-4 ASSWNRGNTGELF
TRBJ1-6 TRBV7-9 ASSLRGPYNSPLH
TRBJ2-2 TRBV30 AWSSDSGTGELF
TRBJ2-6 TRBV11-1 ATARTDVSGANVLT
TRBJ1-2 TRBV30 AWSGGGIGYT
TRBJ2-3 TRBV5-1 ASSQSGSSTDTQY
TRBJ1-2 TRBV5-1 ASSETGVGYT
TRBJ2-3 TRBV15 ATSRVAGGPADTQY
TRBJ2-7 TRBV4-1 ASSQDQALYEQY
TRBJ1-2 TRBV5-1 ASSLDQGGDYGYT
TRBJ2-1 TRBV4-3 ASSRQRGGNEQF
TRBJ1-3 TRBV5-6 ASSLGPRGPGNTIY
TRBJ2-3 TRBV6-5 ASLPELAGADTQY
TRBJ1-3 TRBV9 ASSVDPLQGLLGNTIY
TRBJ2-7 TRBV7-9 ASSPSGGASQY
TRBJ2-7 TRBV5-4 ASSLDRDNYEQY
TRBJ1-2 TRBV30 AWNRQGFNGYT
TRBJ1-1 TRBV27 ASSLWGKNTEAF
TRBJ2-5 TRBV9 ASSPRLVGETQY
TRBJ1-1 TRBV19 ASTPPQRRRAEAF
TRBJ1-1 TRBV5-1 ASRRTGYRENTEAF
TRBJ1-1 TRBV10-3 AISDRQVGTEAF
TRBJ2-7 TRBV24-1 ATSDLNTYEQY
TRBJ2-5 TRBV28 ASSESGGAETQY
TRBJ1-1 TRBV29-1 SVPWTGESKGEAF
TRBJ2-5 TRBV10-3 AISESPDRQETQY